The entry below gives a single TCR beta chain sequence along with its context. Its antigen remains unknown. Trimming removed 2 bases at V and 4 bases at J, with 9 bases between. Germline V gives CDR1 LGHNA, CDR2 YNFKEQ. CDR3 length: 13 amino acids. This sample's time point: late sampling 161 to 241 days after vaccination in a few convalescent patients. Specified treatment: roughly ten-day PBMC culture with coronavirus spike peptide pools or control peptides (ViraFEST assay). Expansion of antigen-specific T cells with peptide pools by ViraFEST preceded sequencing of TCRs. March to December 2020 was the span of positive PCR dates, which predated US Alpha, Beta and Delta variants. Sequenced with the Oncomine TCR Beta short-read assay was DNA taken from cultured CD4+ T cells. Each CDR3 protein gets one entry after TCRdb re-called the PCR reads with MiXCR. Of 20,000 to 25,000 distinct CDR3 sequences listed, 30% to 35% are singletons.

This sample was included in a study of vaccination and CD4 T cells after COVID-19. Whole-study context: Post-vaccine specimens were obtained a median around 72 days after dose two (range 14 to 241).

Study findings and constraints: Only relatively few convalescent patients were studied, and early post-infection timepoints were not analyzed.

The rearrangement links TRBV4-2 to TRBJ2-7, with D perhaps matching TRBD1 (6 bases). This TCR was sampled from a human donor who had recovered from COVID-19. This specimen consisted of CD4+ T cells from blood, cultured in vitro, obtained about 7 months after SARS-CoV-2 vaccination. The CDR3 here is CASSQNREYEQYF. The CDR3 bases are TGTGCCAGCAGCCAAAACAGGGAGTACGAGCAGTACTTC.